These 30 T cell receptor beta chains originate from one sample sequenced in a study of cytomegalovirus exposure and HLA in healthy donors. The PCR ran on 60 Vbeta and 13 Jbeta primers. Sequencing used immunoSEQ multiplex PCR; TCRdb keeps in-frame clones, though not all of them. This table holds about 170,000 clones, more than 80% found once. Sequenced: PBMCs. The receptor set was obtained from a male donor in good health and CMV-seronegative.

The rearrangement links TRBV19 to TRBJ2-7, with D possibly being TRBD2 (5 bases). V lost 1 base, J lost 3 bases, and 10 bases lay in between. Germline V gene sequence: CDR1 LNHDA, CDR2 SQIVND (reference sequence). CDR3 size: 14 residues. In nucleotides, the CDR3 is TGTGCCAGTAGTATAGCATCCCGGGACTACGAGCAGTACTTC. Protein product: CASSIASRDYEQYF.

The chain is built from TRBV29-1 and TRBJ2-1, with TRBD2 matching 12 bases. The CDR3 contains 15 residues. J gave up 7 bases and V 2 bases, and 6 bases lay outside the gene matches. Germline CDR1 and CDR2: SQVTM and ANQGSEA. CDR3 in amino acids: CSVEKPSGGGNEQFF. Here the CDR3 DNA reads TGCAGCGTTGAAAAGCCTAGCGGGGGGGGTAATGAGCAGTTCTTC.

V gene TRBV18 combines with J gene TRBJ1-1; 9 bases match TRBD1. Germline V gives CDR1 KGHSH, CDR2 LQKENI. The J segment lost 4 bases and the V segment lost 5 bases, leaving 11 bases of the junction unmatched. The CDR3 covers 16 residues. CDR3 protein: CASSETGGRLGTEAFF. For the CDR3, the DNA is TGTGCCAGCTCAGAGACAGGGGGAAGATTGGGCACTGAAGCTTTCTTT.

This sequence joins TRBV7-9 and TRBJ1-2; D may be TRBD1 (6 bases). V lost 11 bases to trimming and J lost 4 bases, with 23 bases between them. This CDR3 contains 15 residues. Germline lookup yields CDR1 SEHNR and CDR2 FQNEAQ (reference sequence). The CDR3 coding sequence is TGTGCCGGCACTCCACCGAACAGGGAGAGCTATGGCTACACCTTC. Amino acids: CAGTPPNRESYGYTF.

This sequence joins TRBV29-1 and TRBJ2-1; 8 nucleotides line up with TRBD1. The junction had 18 bases not matched to a gene; V was cut back by 7 bases and J by 7 bases. This CDR3 has 16 residues. Germline-derived CDR1 and CDR2 are SQVTM and ANQGSEA. The CDR3 region has the DNA TGCAGCGCTGGGCGCCTAGGACAGGGCCCAGGGAATGAGCAGTTCTTC. This codes for CSAGRLGQGPGNEQFF.

V is TRBV7-2 and J is TRBJ2-5; 10 bases agree with TRBD2. This CDR3 is 16 amino acids long. Germline V gene lookup returns CDR1 SGHTA and CDR2 FQGNSA. The J segment lost 5 bases and the V segment lost 5 bases, leaving 11 bases of the junction unmatched. This chain's CDR3 is CASSELAGEHRETQYF. The CDR3 coding sequence is TGTGCCAGCAGCGAGCTAGCGGGGGAACACCGGGAGACCCAGTACTTC.

CDR3 sequence: CASSQALRLAGGRRGVDEQFF. CDR3 nucleotide sequence: TGCGCCAGCAGCCAAGCCTTGAGACTAGCGGGAGGGCGCCGTGGAGTCGATGAGCAGTTCTTC. This chain links TRBV4-3 with TRBJ2-1; 14 bases are a match to TRBD2. Germline CDR1 and CDR2: LGHNA and YSLEER. The CDR3 loop spans 21 amino acids. V gave up 1 base and J gave up 8 bases; unmatched junction bases: 19.

The chain carries TRBV11-1 and TRBJ2-5; 8 positions match TRBD2. Looked up from germline, CDR1 is SGHAT and CDR2 is FQDESV (reference sequence). This CDR3 comprises 16 residues. With 5 bases clipped from V and 4 bases from J, the junction kept 12 bases outside the gene matches. This chain's CDR3 is CASSPPASRGGETQYF. CDR3 DNA: TGTGCCAGCAGCCCCCCGGCTAGTCGGGGGGGAGAGACCCAGTACTTC.

V and J are TRBV18 and TRBJ1-3; a possible D gene is TRBD1 (5 bases). Germline V CDR1 and CDR2: KGHSH, LQKENI. The CDR3 consists of 17 residues. The V and J ends lost 0 bases and 0 bases respectively, with 12 bases between them. CDR3 loop: CASSPPQGRSSGNTIYF. CDR3 coding DNA: TGTGCCAGCTCACCACCCCAGGGCCGCAGCTCTGGAAACACCATATATTTT.

This rearrangement joins TRBV19 to TRBJ2-2; D remains ambiguous. Germline V gene sequence: CDR1 LNHDA, CDR2 SQIVND (reference sequence). V shed 4 bases and J shed 4 bases, with 16 bases lying between them. The CDR3 runs to 16 residues. In DNA, the CDR3 is TGTGCCAGTAGTACCCCCTCTGCGTCGATCACCGGGGAGCTGTTTTTT. Protein: CASSTPSASITGELFF.

The CDR3 loop reads CASSANNNSPLHF. In DNA form, the CDR3 reads TGTGCCAGCAGCGCAAACAATAATTCACCCCTCCACTTT. This chain links TRBV7-6 with TRBJ1-6, with no clear D. The V and J ends lost 5 bases and 5 bases respectively, with 7 bases between them. The germline gives CDR1 SGHVS, CDR2 FNYEAQ. This CDR3 has 13 amino acids.

V usage is TRBV28 and J usage is TRBJ1-1; D gene uncertain. Trimming pared 2 bases from V and 6 bases from J, leaving 4 bases between. The CDR3 totals 11 residues. Per germline, CDR1 MDHEN and CDR2 SYDVKM. The CDR3 DNA reads TGTGCCAGCAGTTTAGCGGCTGAAGCTTTCTTT. It is translated as CASSLAAEAFF.

The chain carries TRBV21-1 and TRBJ2-7; TRBD1, as called in the table, went unchecked against the DNA. TRBV21-1 represents a pseudogene. The CDR3 runs 14 residues. The CDR3 coding sequence is TGTGCCAGCAGCACGGGACAGGGAGGGTACGAGCAGTACTTC. It translates to CASSTGQGGYEQYF.

The chain employs TRBV29-1 and TRBJ2-5, with D possibly matching TRBD1 (6 bases). The CDR3 sequence is 13 residues long. CDR1 and CDR2 from the germline V gene are SQVTM and ANQGSEA. The ends were cut back, 8 bases at V and 5 bases at J, with 18 bases in the middle. Here the CDR3 DNA reads TGCAGCCTCAGGAGTACAGGGTCGGAGACCCAGTACTTC. Its translation is CSLRSTGSETQYF.

This chain connects TRBV21-1 to TRBJ2-7; the table's TRBD1 call for D was not verified on the DNA. TRBV21-1 is termed a pseudogene. This CDR3 region has 16 residues. The CDR3 DNA reads as TGTGCCAGCAGCAAACAGTGGGGGACAGGGGTTCTCGAGCAGTACTTC. Its protein product is CASSKQWGTGVLEQYF.

The chain combines TRBV7-3 with TRBJ1-1; possible D gene TRBD1, 6 bases. V lost 0 bases, J lost 3 bases, and 11 bases lay in between. The CDR3 is 15 amino acids. The V gene's germline CDR1 is SGHTA and CDR2 FQGTGA. This chain's CDR3 is CASSLTGRGDTEAFF. For the CDR3, the DNA is TGTGCCAGCAGCTTAACGGGCAGGGGAGACACTGAAGCTTTCTTT.

This clone has more than one count but fewer than ten. The chain carries TRBV12-5 and TRBJ2-2; 13 nucleotides agree with TRBD2. This CDR3 region has 16 residues. Germline lookup yields CDR1 LGHNT and CDR2 FRNRAP. J lost 4 bases, V lost 4 bases, and 3 bases had no gene match. CDR3: CASGSRLAGGTGELFF. The CDR3 DNA follows: TGTGCTAGTGGTTCCCGACTAGCGGGAGGCACCGGGGAGCTGTTTTTT.

This clone was counted between two and nine times. The chain carries TRBV6-5 and TRBJ2-7, with D perhaps TRBD1 (5 bases). The CDR3 has 16 residues. Between the trimmed V and J ends, which lost 2 bases and 3 bases, there was a span of 17 bases. CDR1 and CDR2 from the germline V gene are MNHEY and SVGAGI. CDR3 sequence reads: CASSYGFRVAFYEQYF. CDR3 nucleotide sequence: TGTGCCAGCAGTTACGGTTTCAGGGTGGCTTTCTACGAGCAGTACTTC.

This chain links TRBV4-2 with TRBJ1-2; 8 positions agree with TRBD1. J lost 1 base, V lost 1 base, and 2 bases had no gene match. Germline CDR1 and CDR2: LGHNA and YNFKEQ. This CDR3 comprises 15 residues. CDR3 sequence reads: CASSQAGGGNYGYTF. The CDR3 region has the DNA TGTGCCAGCAGCCAAGCAGGGGGCGGTAACTATGGCTACACCTTC.

This clone occurred a few times. J is TRBJ1-6 and V is TRBV6-6, with TRBD1 matching 8 bases. The CDR3 is made up of 15 amino acids. J lost 5 bases, V lost 7 bases, and 7 bases had no gene match. Germline loops: CDR1 MNHNY, CDR2 SVGAGI (reference sequence). The CDR3 nucleotides read TGTGCCAGCACTGCGACAGGGGCGGATAATTCACCCCTCCACTTT. This codes for CASTATGADNSPLHF.

The chain has TRBV5-4 and TRBJ2-2; D perhaps matches TRBD2 (5 bases). There are 16 residues in the CDR3. Germline V CDR1 and CDR2: SGHNT, YYREEE (reference sequence). Trimming stripped 0 bases from V and 1 base from J, with 10 bases between. The CDR3, as DNA: TGTGCCAGCAGCTTGGGGCGGGCATTGAACACCGGGGAGCTGTTTTTT. It codes for CASSLGRALNTGELFF.

The chain employs TRBV15 and TRBJ2-7, with a weak D call TRBD2 (6 bases). Trimming stripped 6 bases from V and 4 bases from J, with 13 bases between. The germline V gene has CDR1 LNHNV and CDR2 YYDKDF (reference sequence). The CDR3 is made up of 13 amino acids. The CDR3: CATRTRGRYEQYF. The CDR3 DNA sequence: TGTGCCACCAGAACTCGGGGGAGGTACGAGCAGTACTTC.

This clone was seen a single time. V gene TRBV7-2 combines with J gene TRBJ2-7; TRBD2 matches 12 bases. From germline, CDR1 is SGHTA and CDR2 FQGNSA. The J segment lost 0 bases and the V segment lost 5 bases, leaving 14 bases of the junction unmatched. This CDR3 contains 19 residues. Here the CDR3 reads CASSLYHLLAGGVSYEQYF. The CDR3, as DNA: TGTGCCAGCAGCCTATACCACCTACTAGCGGGGGGTGTCTCCTACGAGCAGTACTTC.

The rearrangement uses TRBV6-6 and TRBJ2-2, with 8 bases fitting TRBD2. The CDR3 loop spans 16 amino acids. Germline CDR1 is MNHNY and CDR2 is SVGAGI (reference sequence). J gave up 6 bases and V 5 bases, and 11 bases lay outside the gene matches. As DNA, the CDR3 is TGTGCCAGCAGTCCGCCGGGTAGCGGGAAAGCCGGGGAGCTGTTTTTT. This translates into CASSPPGSGKAGELFF.

In its sample, this clone was seen once. V usage is TRBV7-9 and J usage is TRBJ2-6; D perhaps matches TRBD1 (5 bases). The germline V gene has CDR1 SEHNR and CDR2 FQNEAQ (reference sequence). V was cut by 3 bases and J by 1 base, with 7 bases left in between. There are 15 residues in the CDR3. The CDR3 sequence: CASSFRVSGANVLTF. Written as DNA, the CDR3 is TGTGCCAGCAGCTTCAGGGTGTCTGGGGCCAACGTCCTGACTTTC.

This chain uses TRBV27 with TRBJ2-5; 7 bases are a match to TRBD2. The germline CDR1 and CDR2 sequences are MNHEY and SMNVEV (reference sequence). J lost 11 bases, V lost 2 bases, and 11 bases had no gene match. The CDR3 contains 14 residues. CDR3 region: CASSLGGRAGEQYF. The CDR3 DNA follows: TGTGCCAGCAGTTTAGGGGGGAGGGCGGGTGAGCAGTACTTC.

The gene calls are TRBV9 and TRBJ2-5, with D unresolved. The CDR3 is made up of 15 amino acids. From germline, CDR1 is SGDLS and CDR2 YYNGEE. Between the trimmed V and J ends, which lost 0 bases and 2 bases, there was a span of 11 bases. This CDR3 is CASSVEGWAQETQYF. The CDR3 DNA sequence: TGTGCCAGCAGCGTAGAAGGATGGGCGCAAGAGACCCAGTACTTC.

The chain recombines TRBV7-8 with TRBJ2-1, with 8 bases identical to TRBD1. CDR3 length: 16 amino acids. CDR1 SGHVS and CDR2 FQNEAQ come from the germline V gene. J was trimmed by 4 bases and V by 4 bases; bases with no gene match: 9. CDR3 region: CASSSGGRGRYNEQFF. DNA of the CDR3: TGTGCCAGCAGCTCAGGGGGCAGGGGGCGGTACAATGAGCAGTTCTTC.

In DNA form, the CDR3 reads TGTGCCAGCAGCTCGGTCGGGGGGTACTACGAGCAGTACTTC. Translating gives CASSSVGGYYEQYF. This rearrangement joins TRBV5-6 to TRBJ2-7, with 7 bases fitting TRBD2. This CDR3 contains 14 residues. Germline-derived CDR1 and CDR2 are SGHDT and YYEEEE. Trimming removed 3 bases from V and 3 bases from J; junction bases left unmatched: 6. The entire variable domain, with the rest obtained from reference TRBV5-6 and TRBJ2-7, is as follows: DAGVTQSPTHLIKTRGQQVTLRCSPKSGHDTVSWYQQALGQGPQFIFQYYEEEERQRGNFPDRFSGHQFPNYSSELNVNALLLGDSALYLCASSSVGGYYEQYFGPGTRLTVT.

This sequence joins TRBV7-9 and TRBJ2-7; the D gene is possibly TRBD1 (6 bases). The V end lost 5 bases, the J end lost 2 bases, and 13 bases lay between the germline ends. The germline V gene has CDR1 SEHNR and CDR2 FQNEAQ (reference sequence). The CDR3 spans 14 residues. The CDR3 DNA reads as TGTGCCAGCAGCAGTACAGGGTGGACCTACGAGCAGTACTTC. Translated: CASSSTGWTYEQYF.